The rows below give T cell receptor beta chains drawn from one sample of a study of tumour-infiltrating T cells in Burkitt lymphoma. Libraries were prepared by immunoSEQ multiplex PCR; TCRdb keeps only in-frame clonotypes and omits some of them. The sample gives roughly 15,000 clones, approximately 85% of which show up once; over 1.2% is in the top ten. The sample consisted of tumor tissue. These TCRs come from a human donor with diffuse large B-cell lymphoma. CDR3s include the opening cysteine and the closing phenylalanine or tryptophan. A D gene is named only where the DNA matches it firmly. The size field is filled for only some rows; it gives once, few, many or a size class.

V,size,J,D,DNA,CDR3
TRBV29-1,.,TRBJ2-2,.,TGCAGCGTCTACGGGGACGCCGGGGAGCTGTTTTTT,CSVYGDAGELFF
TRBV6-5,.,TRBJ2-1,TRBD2,TGTGCCAGCAGTTACTCCCTGGCGGGAGGGCCAAATGAGCAGTTCTTC,CASSYSLAGGPNEQFF
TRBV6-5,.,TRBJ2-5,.,TGTGCCAGCAGCCTAGAATACCAAGAGACCCAGTACTTC,CASSLEYQETQYF
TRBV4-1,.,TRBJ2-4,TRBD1,TGCGCCAGCAGCCATTGGGATAGACAGGGGGCGAAAAACATTCAGTACTTC,CASSHWDRQGAKNIQYF
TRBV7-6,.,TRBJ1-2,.,TGTGCCAGCAGCTTAGCGGCGGGTAATGGCTACACCTTC,CASSLAAGNGYTF
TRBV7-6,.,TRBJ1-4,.,TGTGCCAGCAGCCGTCTGGGCGGGGCTGGGGGTAATGAAAAACTGTTTTTT,CASSRLGGAGGNEKLFF
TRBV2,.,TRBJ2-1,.,TGTGCCAGCAGTGAGGTCCAGGGCGGTGAGCAGTTCTTC,CASSEVQGGEQFF
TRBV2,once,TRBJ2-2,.,TGTGCCAGCACAAAGGGGCCTTTAACGAACACCGGGGAGCTGTTTTTT,CASTKGPLTNTGELFF
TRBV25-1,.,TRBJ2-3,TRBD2,TGTGCCAGCAGTGACCCCTCTAGCGGGAGAACAGATACGCAGTATTTT,CASSDPSSGRTDTQYF
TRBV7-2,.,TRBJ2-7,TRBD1,TGTGCCAGCAGCTTAACGGGACAGGGTCGCGGCTACGAGCAGTACTTC,CASSLTGQGRGYEQYF
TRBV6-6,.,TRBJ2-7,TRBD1,TGTGCCAGCAGTCCTGACAGGGACGAGCAGTACTTC,CASSPDRDEQYF
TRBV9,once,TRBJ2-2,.,TGTGCCAGCAGCGTAGGCCCCCCTCTAGCGAACACCGGGGAGCTGTTTTTT,CASSVGPPLANTGELFF
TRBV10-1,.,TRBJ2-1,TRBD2,TGCGCCAGCAGTGACGGGGCGGGAGGATATGAGCAGTTCTTC,CASSDGAGGYEQFF
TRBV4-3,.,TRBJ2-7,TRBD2,TGCGCCAGCAGCCCTGGACTAGTAGGAACCTACGAGCAGTACTTC,CASSPGLVGTYEQYF
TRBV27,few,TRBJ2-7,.,TGTGCCAGCAGTTACATACAGGGTTCCTACGAGCAGTACTTC,CASSYIQGSYEQYF